What follows are 9 T cell receptor beta chains derived from one specimen sequenced in a study of Ad26.COV2.S vaccination and SARS-CoV-2 variants. Treatment defined: around 19 received Ad26.COV2.S at low or high dose, single or two shots; 5 received placebo; per-sample allocation not given. Sampling was done on day 63 after the first vaccine or placebo injection. The data were produced by immunoSEQ multiplex PCR, yet TCRdb's version contains in-frame clones alone and is incomplete. The sample consists of around 300,000 clones, roughly 90% of them appearing once. Sequencing used peripheral blood, obtained in a trial of Ad26.COV2.S vaccine versus placebo. All receptors come from a person aged 18-65 years who received the Ad26.COV2.S COVID-19 vaccine or a placebo.

The chain combines TRBV30 with TRBJ1-2; 9 bases line up with TRBD1. V was pared by 7 bases and J by 5 bases, with 11 bases of the junction left unmatched. CDR1 and CDR2 from the germline V gene are GTSNPN and SVGIG (reference sequence). This CDR3 is 14 amino acids long. CDR3 protein: CASGEQGARYGYTF. CDR3 nucleotides: TGTGCCTCTGGAGAACAGGGGGCGAGATATGGCTACACCTTC.

The CDR3 protein is CASSLVGTGSGGYTF. CDR3 sequence (DNA): TGTGCCAGCAGCTTAGTTGGGACAGGGTCTGGAGGCTACACCTTC. The rearrangement links TRBV11-2 to TRBJ1-2; 9 bases align to TRBD1. The germline gives CDR1 SGHAT, CDR2 FQNNGV. The length of the CDR3 is 15 residues. Unmatched junction bases numbered 8, after V lost 1 base and J lost 8 bases.

This rearrangement joins TRBV11-2 to TRBJ2-3; the D gene is possibly TRBD2 (6 bases). V lost 0 bases, J lost 4 bases, and 8 bases lay in between. The CDR3 runs to 14 residues. In germline, CDR1 is SGHAT, CDR2 FQNNGV. The CDR3, as DNA: TGTGCCAGCAGCTTAGAGGGACTCCCAGATACGCAGTATTTT. It is translated as CASSLEGLPDTQYF.

In this sample, this clone turned up once. The chain combines TRBV5-8 with TRBJ2-1; TRBD2 agrees at 7 bases. This CDR3 has 17 residues. Trimming cost V 3 bases and J 8 bases; bases outside gene matches: 17. Germline values: CDR1 SGHTS, CDR2 YDEGEE. As DNA, the CDR3 is TGTGCCAGCAGCTCCCGCTCAAGCGGGATGGGGCGGGATGAGCAGTTCTTC. Encoded protein: CASSSRSSGMGRDEQFF.

J is TRBJ1-1 and V is TRBV28; D call uncertain. The CDR3 is made up of 13 amino acids. CDR1 is MDHEN, CDR2 SYDVKM, per germline. Trimming cost V 5 bases and J 3 bases, with 10 bases left between them. The CDR3 is CASSLGKDTEAFF. DNA for the CDR3: TGTGCCAGCAGTCTTGGGAAGGACACTGAAGCTTTCTTT.

V is TRBV27 and J is TRBJ1-2; TRBD1 matches at 7 bases. In germline, CDR1 is MNHEY, CDR2 SMNVEV (reference sequence). This CDR3 has 12 amino acids. V lost 7 bases and J lost 8; bases outside the gene matches: 7. The CDR3 nucleotides read TGTGCCAGCACCACACCGGGACAGGGCTACACCTTC. Its translation: CASTTPGQGYTF.

The gene calls are TRBV7-2 and TRBJ2-5, with 10 bases identical to TRBD2. The CDR3 has 14 residues. CDR1 SGHTA and CDR2 FQGNSA come from the germline V gene. V lost 3 bases, J lost 5 bases, and 3 bases stayed unmatched. The CDR3 loop is CASSFERGGETQYF. Written as DNA, the CDR3 is TGTGCCAGCAGCTTCGAGCGGGGGGGGGAGACCCAGTACTTC.

This clone showed up just a few times. The V gene is TRBV6-5, the J gene TRBJ1-6; 7 bases are a match to TRBD1. Looked up from germline, CDR1 is MNHEY and CDR2 is SVGAGI. The CDR3 loop spans 14 amino acids. Trimming at V came to 6 bases and at J to 7 bases, leaving 6 bases not matched to a gene. CDR3 nucleotide sequence: TGTGCCAGCAGATCGGGACAGAGGAATTCACCCCTCCACTTT. It yields the protein CASRSGQRNSPLHF.

The chain uses TRBV7-9 and TRBJ1-4; perhaps TRBD1 as D (5 bases). Germline V gene data show CDR1 as SEHNR and CDR2 as FQNEAQ (reference sequence). CDR3 length: 16 residues. Between the trimmed V and J ends, which lost 1 base and 0 bases, there was a span of 9 bases. CDR3 in DNA: TGTGCCAGCAGCTTAGTGCGGGGCGCAACTAATGAAAAACTGTTTTTT. This codes for CASSLVRGATNEKLFF.